The sequence of this T cell receptor beta chain was determined in a study of Ad26.COV2.S vaccination and SARS-CoV-2 variants. Turning to the study itself: Doses of Ad26.COV2.S were injected into muscle once or twice, 56 days apart. Findings and limits, study-wide: Non-spike TCR breadth did not differ much between vaccine and placebo recipients.

The treatment was: around 19 received Ad26.COV2.S at low or high dose, single or two shots; about 5 received placebo; per-sample allocation not given. The study sampled participants on day 63 after the first vaccine or placebo injection. An adult of 18-55 years in Boston served as donor. The shot given was an Ad26 vector that makes Wuhan-strain SARS-CoV-2 spike. Between the trimmed V and J ends, which lost 8 bases and 0 bases, there was a span of 8 bases. This CDR3 spans 13 amino acids. Germline loops: CDR1 MDHEN, CDR2 SYDVKM. This clone has a single count. Its antigen is undetermined. Profiling relied on immunoSEQ multiplex PCR, and the TCRdb table lists in-frame clones only, not all of them. The sample holds roughly 240,000 clones, approximately 90% seen once.

The sample in question was peripheral blood, obtained in a trial of Ad26.COV2.S vaccine versus placebo. The receptor's source is a person between 18 and 65 years old who received the Ad26.COV2.S COVID-19 vaccine or a placebo. V is TRBV28 and J is TRBJ1-5, with unresolved D. Written as DNA, the CDR3 is TGTGCCAGCCTTGACACTAGCAATCAGCCCCAGCATTTT. Translated: CASLDTSNQPQHF.